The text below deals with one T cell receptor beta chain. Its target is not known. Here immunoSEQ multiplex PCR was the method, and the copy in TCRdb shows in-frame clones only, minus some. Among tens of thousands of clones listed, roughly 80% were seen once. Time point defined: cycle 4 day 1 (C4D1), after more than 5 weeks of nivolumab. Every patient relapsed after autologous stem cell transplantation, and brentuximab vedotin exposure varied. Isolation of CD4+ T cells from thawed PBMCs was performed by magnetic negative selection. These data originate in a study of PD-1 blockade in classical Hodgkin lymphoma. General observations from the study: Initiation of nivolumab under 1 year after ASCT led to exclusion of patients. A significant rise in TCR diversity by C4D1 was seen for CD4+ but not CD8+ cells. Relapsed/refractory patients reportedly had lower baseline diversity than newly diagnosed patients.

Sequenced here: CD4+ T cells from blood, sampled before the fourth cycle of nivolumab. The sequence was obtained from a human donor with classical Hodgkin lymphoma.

The CDR3 reads CASHTRIETQYF. The CDR3 DNA follows: TGTGCCAGCCATACCAGGATAGAGACCCAGTACTTC. The chain links TRBV2 to TRBJ2-5; D ambiguous. Looked up from germline, CDR1 is SNHLY and CDR2 is FYNNEI. There are 12 residues in the CDR3. The V gene lost 8 bases and the J gene lost 4 bases, with 11 bases spanning the gap.